Listed here are 10 T cell receptor beta chains from one sample, sequenced in a study of PD-L1 blockade in urothelial cancer. Generated by immunoSEQ multiplex PCR, the TCRdb table keeps only in-frame clones and is missing some. The repertoire holds 130,000 or so clones, with roughly 80% as singletons. Sample time point: pretreatment peripheral blood. The sample in question was PBMCs, obtained around atezolizumab (anti-PD-L1) treatment. All receptors come from a man in his fifties with urothelial cancer.

This sequence joins TRBV6-5 and TRBJ1-4, with 9 bases lining up with TRBD1. V shed 4 bases, J shed 8 bases, and the junction held 8 bases outside the gene matches. CDR3 size: 15 residues. Per germline, CDR1 MNHEY and CDR2 SVGAGI. Here the CDR3 DNA reads TGTGCCAGCAGTTGGGACAGGGTGGGACCCGAAAAACTGTTTTTT. Amino acid sequence: CASSWDRVGPEKLFF.

A single count supports this clone. CDR3 in amino acids: CASSKSGYEQYF. The CDR3 coding sequence is TGTGCCAGCAGTAAAAGCGGGTACGAGCAGTACTTC. The rearrangement links TRBV6-5 to TRBJ2-7, with D perhaps matching TRBD2 (6 bases). CDR1 is MNHEY and CDR2 is SVGAGI in the germline V gene. V lost 5 bases, J lost 4 bases, and 9 bases lay in between. The CDR3 runs to 12 residues.

This clone was seen a single time. V is TRBV28 and J is TRBJ1-1; D uncertain. There are 11 residues in the CDR3. The germline CDR1 and CDR2 sequences are MDHEN and SYDVKM. The V end was cut by 4 bases, the J end by 6 bases, with 6 bases between. The CDR3: CASSSYPEAFF. CDR3 nucleotide sequence: TGTGCCAGCAGTTCCTACCCTGAAGCTTTCTTT.

V and J are TRBV7-3 and TRBJ2-5; possible D gene TRBD1, 6 bases. From germline, CDR1 is SGHTA and CDR2 FQGTGA. The ends were cut back, 3 bases at V and 5 bases at J, with 13 bases in the middle. This CDR3 comprises 14 residues. CDR3 loop: CASSLAGRGETQYF. The CDR3 coding sequence is TGTGCCAGCAGCTTGGCGGGTAGGGGGGAGACCCAGTACTTC.

J is TRBJ1-1 and V is TRBV7-2; D perhaps matches TRBD1 (5 bases). V lost 3 bases to trimming and J lost 0 bases, with 8 bases between them. CDR3 length: 14 residues. CDR1 is SGHTA and CDR2 is FQGNSA in the germline V gene. The CDR3 loop reads CASSLGGMNTEAFF. As DNA, the CDR3 is TGTGCCAGCAGCTTGGGGGGGATGAACACTGAAGCTTTCTTT.

This clone was detected once. The chain recombines TRBV6-1 with TRBJ1-5; no definite D call. The CDR3 consists of 13 residues. Trimming took 5 bases from V and 8 from J, leaving 13 bases between them. CDR1 and CDR2 from the germline V gene are MNHNS and SASEGT. The CDR3 DNA is TGTGCCAGCAGTCACCGGGGTAACGAGCCCCAGCATTTT. Its protein is CASSHRGNEPQHF.

A note on this clone: At one boundary the junction diverges from the germline segment, which might be a read error. The chain employs TRBV7-7 and TRBJ2-7; D assignment may be TRBD1 or TRBD2 (5 bases each). CDR3 size: 15 residues. Germline assignment: CDR1 SSHAT and CDR2 FNYEAQ (reference sequence). The CDR3 loop is CASSLGAGSSYEQYF. The CDR3 coding sequence is TGTGCTAGCAGCTTAGGGGCTGGGAGCTCCTACGAGCAGTACTTC.

V usage is TRBV6-5 and J usage is TRBJ2-4; D gene unclear. CDR3 size: 13 residues. The V gene's germline CDR1 is MNHEY and CDR2 SVGAGI. Trimming stripped 7 bases from V and 4 bases from J, with 11 bases between. CDR3 bases: TGTGCCAGCACCCCCCGACTGAAAAACATTCAGTACTTC. This gives the protein CASTPRLKNIQYF.

This clone turned up a few times. The V call is TRBV5-1, the J call TRBJ1-1, with TRBD1 as a possible D gene (6 bases). CDR1 is SGHRS and CDR2 is YFSETQ in the germline V gene. The CDR3 spans 14 residues. The ends were cut back, 4 bases at V and 1 base at J, with 11 bases in the middle. The CDR3 here is CASSPLTGNTEAFF. The CDR3 region has the DNA TGCGCCAGCAGCCCCTTGACAGGGAACACTGAAGCTTTCTTT.

This rearrangement joins TRBV30 to TRBJ1-5, with no clear D. The V and J ends lost 2 bases and 0 bases respectively, with 5 bases between them. Germline values: CDR1 GTSNPN, CDR2 SVGIG (reference sequence). This CDR3 comprises 13 residues. The CDR3 region is CAWSPHSNQPQHF. DNA of the CDR3: TGTGCCTGGAGTCCCCATAGCAATCAGCCCCAGCATTTT.